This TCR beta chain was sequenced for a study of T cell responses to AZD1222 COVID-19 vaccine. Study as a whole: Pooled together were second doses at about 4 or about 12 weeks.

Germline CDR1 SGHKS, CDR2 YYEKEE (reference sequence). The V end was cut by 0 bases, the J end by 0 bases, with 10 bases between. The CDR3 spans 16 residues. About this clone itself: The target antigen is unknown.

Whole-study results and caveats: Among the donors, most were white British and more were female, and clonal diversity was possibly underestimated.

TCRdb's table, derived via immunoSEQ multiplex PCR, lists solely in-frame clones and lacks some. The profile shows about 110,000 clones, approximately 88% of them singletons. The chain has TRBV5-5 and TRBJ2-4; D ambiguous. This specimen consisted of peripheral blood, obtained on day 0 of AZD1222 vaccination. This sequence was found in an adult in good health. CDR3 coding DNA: TGTGCCAGCAGCTTGGAGGTTGGGCTAGCCAAAAACATTCAGTACTTC. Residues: CASSLEVGLAKNIQYF. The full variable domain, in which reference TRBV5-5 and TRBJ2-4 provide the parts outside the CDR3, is DAGVTQSPTHLIKTRGQQVTLRCSPISGHKSVSWYQQVLGQGPQFIFQYYEKEERGRGNFPDRFSARQFPNYSSELNVNALLLGDSALYLCASSLEVGLAKNIQYFGAGTRLSVL.